The sequence of this T cell receptor (beta chain) was determined in a study of blood T cell repertoires in COVID-19. Looking at the study overall: The samples span acute and convalescent COVID-19 from the United States, Italy and Spain. T cells, B-cell-depleted T cells, or PBMCs supplied cDNA or gDNA.

This clone was observed a handful of times. The germline V and J ends were trimmed by 0 bases and 2 bases, with 10 bases remaining between them. Germline V CDR1 and CDR2: SGHRS, YFSETQ. This CDR3 spans 15 amino acids. While infection was still active, Seattle patients were enrolled and then followed longitudinally. Methods used by the authors: Counts of nucleated cells, estimated from reference gene primer amplification, were obtained. Some clones are missing from TCRdb's copy, which holds only in-frame ones; the method was immunoSEQ multiplex PCR. D and trimming were read from the DNA, whereas the V and J calls and clone size are those reported in that table. The sample lists over 150,000 clones, around 80% seen once, with about 7% in the top ten.

The TCR comes from a woman aged 40-49 years with COVID-19, enrolled during active disease. The chain couples TRBV5-1 to TRBJ2-3; D unresolved. The sequenced material came from peripheral blood. The CDR3 nucleotides are TGCGCCAGCAGCTTGGAGGTCGGGTTCACAGATACGCAGTATTTT. Translated: CASSLEVGFTDTQYF.